This TCR beta chain was sequenced in a study of CD8 T cells in ankylosing spondylitis. Whole-study findings and limits: A motif of 7 to 9 highly homologous TCR beta variants was seen as apparently characteristic of ankylosing spondylitis blood. Reportedly, disease-linked clones are significantly enriched in ankylosing spondylitis patients' matched synovial fluid. Clones linked with disease were CD8+ and fairly uncommon in the peripheral blood.

This clonotype was seen at least ten times. Its antigen is as yet unknown. The V end was cut by 0 bases, the J end by 4 bases, with 13 bases between. The CDR3 has 15 amino acids. CDR1 and CDR2 (germline): SGHRS, YFSETQ. Making the TCR beta libraries involved quantitative 5'-RACE with molecular barcodes. TCRdb called the 5' RACE reads again in MiXCR, with one record for every CDR3 protein. There are about 330,000 distinct CDR3 sequences in the sample; 6.5% to 10% occur only once, and roughly 15% lies in the top ten. The chain joins TRBV5-1 to TRBJ1-1; a possible D gene is TRBD1 (6 bases). Sequenced: blood, either unsorted or a sorted T cell fraction (not recorded which). This receptor was taken from a male donor with ankylosing spondylitis. CDR3 nucleotide sequence: TGCGCCAGCAGCTTGGCCCAAGGGGGTGGCACTGAAGCTTTCTTT. This encodes CASSLAQGGGTEAFF. Together with reference TRBV5-1 and TRBJ1-1, the CDR3 gives the full variable domain: KAGVTQTPRYLIKTRGQQVTLSCSPISGHRSVSWYQQTPGQGLQFLFEYFSETQRNKGNFPGRFSGRQFSNSRSEMNVSTLELGDSALYLCASSLAQGGGTEAFFGQGTRLTVV.